The T cell receptor (beta chain) described here comes from a study of blood T cell repertoires in COVID-19 (TCRdb year 2020). Notes on the research overall: Samples covering the acute and convalescent phases of COVID-19 were provided by collaborators in the United States, Italy and Spain. The material from the prospective study consisted of cDNA or gDNA derived from T cells, B-cell-depleted T cells, or PBMCs. Subjects who had been exposed to COVID-19, were actively infected with it, or had recovered from it provided the deeply sampled blood TCRbeta repertoires that made up the dataset. The repertoires were made available in a free public database intended to serve as a resource for research on the immune response to SARS-CoV-2. Samples came from the ongoing ImmuneRACE study (first 160 participants) plus 1,254 subjects from 6 global collaborators. The sample metadata nearly always contained a de-identified subject ID, COVID-19 status, age in years and sex. Where available, HLA class I and class II types were obtained from metadata supplied by the sample provider rather than from assay-based typing.

What the study reported, not specific to this receptor: The amount of clinical and demographic metadata varied by source and participant and was provided uncurated.

Collaborating institutions collected whole blood in K2EDTA tubes following their own protocols. For TCRbeta analysis, collaborators shipped samples in one of three forms: frozen whole blood, isolated PBMCs, or DNA extracted from either of those sample types. As for this clone: Its antigen is still unknown. Base qualities are not at hand, and no much larger clone is one base apart.

The immunoSEQ Assay, a bias-controlled multiplex PCR, was used to amplify TCRbeta CDR3 regions from genomic DNA. Per the source publication's procedure: Within the assay, amplification of reference gene primers was used to estimate how many nucleated cells each sample contained. Sequence reads were collapsed and filtered to measure the absolute abundance of every unique TCRbeta CDR3 rearrangement. For each sample, productive Simpson clonality was calculated by taking the square root of Simpson's diversity index across productive rearrangements. TCRdb holds this immuneACCESS table with in-frame rearrangements only. Some clones are missing; in checked studies, unresolved V genes explain under half, and the rest has no known cause. Clone size and V and J calls were adopted from that table, with D and trimming inferred from the DNA. Here the sample has some 150,000 clones; 70% to 90% occur a single time. Under 3% of the sample belongs to the ten largest clones.

Taken from the germline V gene, the CDR1 and CDR2 loops are SGHRS and YFSETQ. From the cysteine through the phenylalanine, the CDR3 covers 16 amino acids. Kept here is only the CDR3 DNA, which spans 48 bases and is read in frame from base 1. V has 2 bases trimmed and J has 2 bases trimmed; junction bases matching no gene number 8. The clonotype was recovered from a woman in her forties with active or convalescent COVID-19. The sequenced sample was peripheral blood. Here the chain combines TRBV5-1 and TRBJ2-3, with TRBD2 identical over 7 junction bases. At the DNA level, the sequence is TGCGCCAGCAGCTTAGGACTAGTCGGGCTCACAGATACGCAGTATTTT. Its translation reads: CASSLGLVGLTDTQYF. The entire variable domain, with the stretches around the CDR3 drawn from the reference TRBV5-1 and TRBJ2-3 proteins, is KAGVTQTPRYLIKTRGQQVTLSCSPISGHRSVSWYQQTPGQGLQFLFEYFSETQRNKGNFPGRFSGRQFSNSRSEMNVSTLELGDSALYLCASSLGLVGLTDTQYFGPGTRLTVL.